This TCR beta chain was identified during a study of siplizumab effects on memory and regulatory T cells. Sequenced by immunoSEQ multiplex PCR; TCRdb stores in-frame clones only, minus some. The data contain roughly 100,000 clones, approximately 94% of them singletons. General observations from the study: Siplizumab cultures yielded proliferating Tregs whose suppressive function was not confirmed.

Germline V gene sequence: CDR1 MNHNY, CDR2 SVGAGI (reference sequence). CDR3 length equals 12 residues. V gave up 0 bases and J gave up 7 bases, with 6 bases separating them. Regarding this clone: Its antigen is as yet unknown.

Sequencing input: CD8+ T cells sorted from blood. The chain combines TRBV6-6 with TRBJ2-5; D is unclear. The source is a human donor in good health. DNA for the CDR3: TGTGCCAGCAGTTACTCCGATGGGACCCAGTACTTC. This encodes CASSYSDGTQYF.